This T cell receptor beta chain is drawn from a study of beta chain features in type 1 diabetes. Sequenced material consisted of expressed TCRB transcripts (all of the isolated RNA was reverse transcribed). Method: immunoSEQ multiplex PCR; TCRdb's copy keeps in-frame clones and lacks some. The data hold roughly 150,000 clones, with roughly 11% observed a single time. Germline CDR1 is SGHAT and CDR2 is FQNNGV. Unmatched junction bases numbered 7, after V lost 5 bases and J lost 7 bases. CDR3 length: 13 amino acids. This clone was seen a few times. The V call is TRBV11-2, the J call TRBJ2-7; 8 bases align to TRBD1. This clonotype was sampled from a man younger than 30 in good health. Sequenced: central memory CD4+ T cells from blood. The CDR3 loop reads CASSPDRAREQYF. The CDR3 DNA sequence: TGTGCCAGCAGCCCGGACAGGGCTAGAGAGCAGTACTTC.